The 21 T cell receptor beta chains presented below share a single source sample, sequenced in a study of T-cell reconstitution after alpha-beta-depleted transplantation in children. Preparation of the TCRbeta library involved a method that used unique molecular identifiers. One entry per CDR3 protein results from TCRdb running MiXCR on the PCR reads. The data show approximately 340,000 distinct CDR3 sequences, with around 10% seen just once and 2% to 3% held by the top ten. The specimen was PBMCs from the stem cell graft donor, collected from the stem cell graft. The receptors were gathered from a human donor who donated a stem cell graft to a child with acute lymphoblastic leukemia.

The rearrangement links TRBV5-1 to TRBJ1-2; 7 positions match TRBD1. J was trimmed by 6 bases and V by 4 bases; bases with no gene match: 3. This CDR3 region has 12 residues. CDR1 and CDR2 from the germline V gene are SGHRS and YFSETQ. CDR3 DNA: TGCGCCAGCAGCCCGACAGGGCATGGCTACACCTTC. Protein product: CASSPTGHGYTF.

This clonotype came up many times. The chain couples TRBV5-6 to TRBJ1-3, with unresolved D. V was clipped by 0 bases and J by 7 bases, with 8 bases between them. The CDR3 is made up of 13 amino acids. Germline CDR1 reads SGHDT; CDR2 reads YYEEEE. CDR3 nucleotide sequence: TGTGCCAGCAGCTTGGGACTGCGGAACACCATATATTTT. Amino acids: CASSLGLRNTIYF. Full variable domain (rest looked up from reference TRBV5-6 and TRBJ1-3): DAGVTQSPTHLIKTRGQQVTLRCSPKSGHDTVSWYQQALGQGPQFIFQYYEEEERQRGNFPDRFSGHQFPNYSSELNVNALLLGDSALYLCASSLGLRNTIYFGEGSWLTVV.

This clonotype showed up just once. V usage is TRBV27 and J usage is TRBJ1-5; tentatively, D is TRBD1 (5 bases). The CDR3 sequence is 14 residues long. Germline lookup yields CDR1 MNHEY and CDR2 SMNVEV (reference sequence). Trimming left V 4 bases short and J 5 bases short, with 12 bases between. The DNA for the CDR3 is TGTGCCAGCAGTTCGCAGGGTGTCCATCAGCCCCAGCATTTT. Residues: CASSSQGVHQPQHF.

This clonotype has at least ten counts. The rearrangement uses TRBV4-1 and TRBJ2-7; a possible D gene is TRBD2 (6 bases). Trimming shortened V by 0 bases and J by 0 bases, and 9 bases separated the two germline ends. The CDR3 sequence is 15 residues long. Germline-derived CDR1 and CDR2 are MGHRA and YSYEKL. This CDR3 reads CASSQDPGLSYEQYF. CDR3 DNA sequence: TGCGCCAGCAGCCAAGATCCGGGACTCTCCTACGAGCAGTACTTC.

In this sample, this clonotype turned up a few times. The V call is TRBV12-3 or TRBV12-4, the J call TRBJ1-5, with a possible D match to TRBD1 (6 bases). The ends were cut back, 7 bases at V and 6 bases at J, with 22 bases in the middle. The CDR3 is made up of 16 amino acids. Written as DNA, the CDR3 is TGTGCCAGCACCGTCCAATTCTCAGGGGATAGTCAGCCCCAGCATTTT. Protein: CASTVQFSGDSQPQHF.

This clonotype has only a few counts. V and J are TRBV20-1 and TRBJ2-7, with a weak D call TRBD1 (6 bases). Per germline, CDR1 DFQATT and CDR2 SNEGSKA (reference sequence). Between the trimmed V and J ends, which lost 5 bases and 0 bases, there was a span of 11 bases. The CDR3 has 13 amino acids. For the CDR3, the DNA is TGCAGTGCTCCTACAGGGATCTCCTACGAGCAGTACTTC. This translates into CSAPTGISYEQYF.

The sample holds a few counts of this clonotype. The chain joins TRBV20-1 to TRBJ1-5; tentatively, D is TRBD1 (5 bases). Trimming pared 5 bases from V and 4 bases from J, leaving 18 bases between. The germline CDR1 and CDR2 sequences are DFQATT and SNEGSKA (reference sequence). The CDR3 loop spans 15 amino acids. The CDR3 loop is CSAFRGTASNQPQHF. The CDR3 region has the DNA TGCAGTGCTTTCAGAGGGACGGCTTCGAATCAGCCCCAGCATTTT.

This clonotype was detected ten times or more. This chain joins TRBV7-2 and TRBJ2-2; the match to TRBD1 covers 10 bases. This CDR3 contains 15 residues. Germline V gene lookup returns CDR1 SGHTA and CDR2 FQGNSA. The V and J ends lost 3 bases and 3 bases, in that order; junction bases with no gene match: 1. The CDR3 DNA reads TGTGCCAGCAGCTTTGGGACAGGGGACACCGGGGAGCTGTTTTTT. It specifies CASSFGTGDTGELFF. Based on the CDR3 plus reference TRBV7-2 and TRBJ2-2, the full variable domain is GAGVSQSPSNKVTEKGKDVELRCDPISGHTALYWYRQSLGQGLEFLIYFQGNSAPDKSGLPSDRFSAERTGGSVSTLTIQRTQQEDSAVYLCASSFGTGDTGELFFGEGSRLTVL.

This clonotype was seen a handful of times. The rearrangement links TRBV18 to TRBJ2-5; unclear D gene. The germline gives CDR1 KGHSH, CDR2 LQKENI. V gave up 3 bases and J gave up 2 bases, with 7 bases separating them. This CDR3 has 13 residues. The CDR3 sequence is CASSPSIQETQYF. CDR3 sequence (DNA): TGTGCCAGCTCACCGAGCATTCAAGAGACCCAGTACTTC.

This clonotype was counted many times. The CDR3 DNA reads TGTGCCAGCAGTGTCGGGACTAGGGCCTACAATGAGCAGTTCTTC. It is translated as CASSVGTRAYNEQFF. The genes are TRBV27 and TRBJ2-1, with TRBD2 matching 8 bases. The V gene end was trimmed by 5 bases and the J gene end by 2 bases; junction bases not matched to a gene: 5. This CDR3 comprises 15 residues. Germline V gene sequence: CDR1 MNHEY, CDR2 SMNVEV (reference sequence).

This clonotype was picked up a small number of times. The rearrangement links TRBV4-1 to TRBJ2-6; D is unclear. The germline V and J ends were trimmed by 1 base and 2 bases, with 9 bases remaining between them. Germline CDR1 and CDR2: MGHRA and YSYEKL. The CDR3 covers 16 residues. DNA for the CDR3: TGCGCCAGCAGCCAAGTTTTGGCGGCTGGGGCCAACGTCCTGACTTTC. It codes for CASSQVLAAGANVLTF.

The rearrangement links TRBV4-1 to TRBJ2-7; 10 positions agree with TRBD1. The germline CDR1 and CDR2 sequences are MGHRA and YSYEKL. The V gene end was trimmed by 4 bases and the J gene end by 4 bases; junction bases not matched to a gene: 7. The CDR3 runs to 15 residues. The DNA for the CDR3 is TGCGCCAGCAGCCCCTTCCAGGGACAGGGGTACGAGCAGTACTTC. Translating it yields CASSPFQGQGYEQYF.

The chain couples TRBV12-3 or TRBV12-4 to TRBJ2-2, with 11 bases aligning to TRBD1. Germline trimming cut 5 bases from V and 0 bases from J; bases unmatched to any gene: 5. There are 17 residues in the CDR3. CDR3 bases: TGTGCCAGCAGTACCCGGACAGGGGGCGCGAACACCGGGGAGCTGTTTTTT. It translates to CASSTRTGGANTGELFF.

The V and J genes are TRBV9 and TRBJ2-1; D is ambiguous. Germline V CDR1 and CDR2: SGDLS, YYNGEE. The V and J ends lost 0 bases and 4 bases respectively, with 5 bases between them. There are 13 residues in the CDR3. The CDR3 is CASSVVWYNEQFF. The CDR3 bases are TGTGCCAGCAGCGTAGTGTGGTACAATGAGCAGTTCTTC. Based on the CDR3 plus reference TRBV9 and TRBJ2-1, the full variable domain is DSGVTQTPKHLITATGQRVTLRCSPRSGDLSVYWYQQSLDQGLQFLIQYYNGEERAKGNILERFSAQQFPDLHSELNLSSLELGDSALYFCASSVVWYNEQFFGPGTRLTVL.

V usage is TRBV4-1 and J usage is TRBJ2-7; 8 positions agree with TRBD1. This CDR3 contains 14 residues. Germline V gene data show CDR1 as MGHRA and CDR2 as YSYEKL. J gave up 3 bases and V 4 bases, and 5 bases lay outside the gene matches. The CDR3 here is CASSPGQADYEQYF. The CDR3 DNA sequence: TGCGCCAGCAGCCCGGGACAGGCCGACTACGAGCAGTACTTC.

This clonotype was counted between two and nine times. This chain uses TRBV7-8 with TRBJ2-3, with a weak D call TRBD2 (5 bases). Trimming shortened V by 5 bases and J by 8 bases, and 14 bases separated the two germline ends. The CDR3 length is 13 residues. The germline gives CDR1 SGHVS, CDR2 FQNEAQ. CDR3 sequence: CASSRPADRTQYF. DNA for the CDR3: TGTGCCAGCAGCCGTCCAGCGGATCGTACGCAGTATTTT.

This clonotype was seen more than once but under ten times. The J gene is TRBJ2-2, the V gene TRBV12-3 or TRBV12-4; D is uncertain. V shed 1 base and J shed 6 bases, with 9 bases lying between them. CDR3 length equals 14 residues. The CDR3 DNA is TGTGCCAGCAGTTTAGGGGTTGGGTCCGGGGAGCTGTTTTTT. It yields the protein CASSLGVGSGELFF.

The V and J genes are TRBV12-3 or TRBV12-4 and TRBJ2-6, with 9 bases fitting TRBD1. The V and J ends lost 2 bases and 0 bases, in that order; junction bases with no gene match: 5. This CDR3 has 18 residues. The CDR3 reads CASSLRDRVTSGANVLTF. The CDR3 bases are TGTGCCAGCAGTTTAAGGGACAGGGTCACCTCTGGGGCCAACGTCCTGACTTTC.

The sample holds a few counts of this clonotype. The chain links TRBV5-1 to TRBJ2-3, with a possible D match to TRBD2 (6 bases). CDR1 and CDR2 from the germline V gene are SGHRS and YFSETQ. The CDR3 spans 16 residues. V was trimmed by 1 base and J by 3 bases, leaving 15 bases between them. The DNA for the CDR3 is TGCGCCAGCAGCTTGTCCGCGAAACTAGCTACAGATACGCAGTATTTT. Its translation is CASSLSAKLATDTQYF.

In regard to this clonotype: One junction end does not reproduce the germline sequence, and a read error may be involved. The chain uses TRBV28 and TRBJ2-7, with 8 bases aligning to TRBD1. In germline, CDR1 is MDHEN, CDR2 SYDVKM. The CDR3 consists of 13 residues. CDR3 region: CVSSYRGDYEQYF. CDR3 nucleotide sequence: TGTGTCAGCAGTTACAGGGGGGACTACGAGCAGTACTTC.

This clonotype occurred a few times. J is TRBJ1-6 and V is TRBV27, with D maybe TRBD1 (5 bases). In germline, CDR1 is MNHEY, CDR2 SMNVEV (reference sequence). The CDR3 totals 13 residues. V was shortened by 10 bases and J by 5 bases, with 12 bases between the two germline ends. As DNA, the CDR3 is TGTGCCACCCGGGCAGGGAATAATTCACCCCTCCACTTT. Protein product: CATRAGNNSPLHF.